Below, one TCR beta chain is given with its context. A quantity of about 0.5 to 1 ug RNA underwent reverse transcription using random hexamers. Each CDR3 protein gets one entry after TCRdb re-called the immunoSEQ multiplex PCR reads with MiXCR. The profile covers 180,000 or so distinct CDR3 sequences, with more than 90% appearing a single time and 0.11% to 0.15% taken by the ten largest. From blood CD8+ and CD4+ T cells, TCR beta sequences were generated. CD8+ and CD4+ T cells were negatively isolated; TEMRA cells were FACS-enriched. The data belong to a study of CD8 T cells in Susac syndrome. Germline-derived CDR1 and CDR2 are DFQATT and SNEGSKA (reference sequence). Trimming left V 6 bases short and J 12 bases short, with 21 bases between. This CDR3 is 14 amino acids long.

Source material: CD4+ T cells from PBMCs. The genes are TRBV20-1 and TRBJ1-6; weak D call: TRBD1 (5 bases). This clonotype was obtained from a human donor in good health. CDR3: CSAREGPGEGPLHF. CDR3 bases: TGCAGTGCCAGGGAGGGCCCCGGGGAGGGACCCCTCCACTTT.